This T cell receptor (beta chain) was identified in a study of cytomegalovirus exposure and HLA in healthy donors. Clones were sequenced by immunoSEQ multiplex PCR, and TCRdb holds only the in-frame ones, with some missing. The table records tens of thousands of clones, roughly 93% of them present only once. CDR1 MGHDK and CDR2 SYGVNS come from the germline V gene. This CDR3 region has 14 residues. V trimming: 4 bases; J trimming: 10 bases; junction bases outside the gene matches: 10. The sequenced sample consisted of PBMCs. J is TRBJ2-1 and V is TRBV25-1; 7 positions match TRBD2. The receptor was derived from a woman aged 25-40 years in good health and CMV-seronegative. The CDR3 bases are TGTGCCAGCAGTGGGGGGGGATTGGCGAGAGAGCAGTTCTTC. Protein product: CASSGGGLAREQFF. Full variable domain (rest looked up from reference TRBV25-1 and TRBJ2-1): EADIYQTPRYLVIGTGKKITLECSQTMGHDKMYWYQQDPGMELHLIHYSYGVNSTEKGDLSSESTVSRIRTEHFPLTLESARPSHTSQYLCASSGGGLAREQFFGPGTRLTVL.